A selection of T cell receptor beta chains follows, all from one sample in a study of cytomegalovirus exposure and HLA in healthy donors. Sequencing was performed with immunoSEQ multiplex PCR; in TCRdb, only in-frame clones are kept and a portion is missing. The data hold around 170,000 clones, with over 60% observed a single time. Input material: PBMCs. The receptors shown here come from a girl between 10 and 17 years old in good health and CMV-seronegative. CDR3s include the opening cysteine and the closing phenylalanine or tryptophan. Fields, in order: clone size, V gene, D gene, J gene, CDR3 protein, CDR3 DNA. The D gene is left open where the match is weak. Clone size is shown for a subset of rows, as once, few, many or a class of expanded clone.

NA	TRBV5-6	NA	TRBJ1-1	CASSLVVVNTEAFF	TGTGCCAGCAGCTTGGTAGTAGTGAACACTGAAGCTTTCTTT
few	TRBV10-3	TRBD1	TRBJ1-2	CATTTGDYGYTF	TGTGCCACAACGACAGGGGACTATGGCTACACCTTC
NA	TRBV6-5	TRBD2	TRBJ2-2	CASSSGTSGNTGELFF	TGTGCCAGCAGTTCCGGGACTAGCGGGAACACCGGGGAGCTGTTTTTT
NA	TRBV6-6	NA	TRBJ1-2	CASSYPRQGHYGYTF	TGTGCCAGCAGTTACCCGAGGCAGGGGCACTATGGCTACACCTTC
few	TRBV7-9	NA	TRBJ1-2	CASSPSWGVKGYTF	TGTGCCAGCAGCCCGAGCTGGGGAGTTAAGGGCTACACCTTC
NA	TRBV25-1	NA	TRBJ2-6	CASSERLEADGANVLTF	TGTGCCAGCAGTGAGAGGTTGGAGGCAGACGGGGCCAACGTCCTGACTTTC
NA	TRBV11-2	TRBD1	TRBJ1-2	CASRKTPRDSYGYTF	TGTGCCAGCAGAAAGACTCCTCGGGACAGCTATGGCTACACCTTC
NA	TRBV28	NA	TRBJ2-1	CASSPTVSYNEQFF	TGTGCCAGCTCCCCGACAGTATCCTACAATGAGCAGTTCTTC
NA	TRBV2	TRBD1	TRBJ2-7	CAALRTGAYEQYF	TGTGCCGCTTTGAGGACAGGTGCCTACGAGCAGTACTTC
NA	TRBV7-9	NA	TRBJ2-1	CASSWGANEQFF	TGTGCCAGCAGCTGGGGCGCCAATGAGCAGTTCTTC
NA	TRBV6-6	NA	TRBJ1-1	CASTIFSTEAFF	TGTGCCAGCACCATCTTTAGCACTGAAGCTTTCTTT
NA	TRBV18	TRBD1	TRBJ2-2	CASSLPGTGTTGELFF	TGTGCCAGCTCACTACCCGGGACAGGGACCACCGGGGAGCTGTTTTTT
NA	TRBV5-1	TRBD1	TRBJ1-1	CASSGGTGEAFF	TGCGCCAGCAGCGGTGGGACAGGCGAAGCTTTCTTT
NA	TRBV28	TRBD2	TRBJ2-1	CASSFSSGGPSYEQFF	TGTGCCAGCAGTTTTTCTAGCGGGGGCCCGTCCTATGAGCAGTTCTTC
NA	TRBV25-1	TRBD1	TRBJ1-1	CASSESTGLVTEAFF	TGTGCCAGCAGTGAATCGACAGGGTTGGTGACTGAAGCTTTCTTT
NA	TRBV29-1	NA	TRBJ2-7	CSVTGTITYEQYF	TGCAGCGTAACCGGGACAATAACCTACGAGCAGTACTTC
NA	TRBV7-3	TRBD2	TRBJ2-1	CASSLPSGGEQFF	TGTGCCAGCAGCTTACCTAGCGGGGGGGAGCAGTTCTTC
once	TRBV27	NA	TRBJ1-1	CASSPGNTEAFF	TGTGCCAGCAGCCCCGGGAACACTGAAGCTTTCTTT
NA	TRBV5-1	NA	TRBJ1-2	CASSLEGQGKGYTF	TGCGCCAGCAGCTTGGAAGGGCAGGGGAAGGGCTACACCTTC
NA	TRBV4-1	TRBD1	TRBJ1-4	CASSQEGQSNEKLFF	TGCGCCAGCAGCCAAGAGGGACAGTCTAATGAAAAACTGTTTTTT
once	TRBV2	NA	TRBJ2-7	CASREGISSYEQYF	TGTGCCAGCAGGGAGGGCATAAGCTCCTACGAGCAGTACTTC
NA	TRBV5-1	NA	TRBJ1-2	CASSQFSGANYGYTF	TGCGCCAGCAGCCAGTTCTCGGGGGCTAACTATGGCTACACCTTC
NA	TRBV21-1	NA	TRBJ2-3	CASSNSSRCTDTQYF	TGTGCCAGCAGCAATTCTAGCAGATGCACAGATACGCAGTATTTT
few	TRBV11-2	TRBD1	TRBJ1-1	CASSVAPGQGATEAFF	TGTGCCAGCAGCGTCGCACCGGGACAGGGGGCCACTGAAGCTTTCTTT
NA	TRBV5-6	NA	TRBJ2-2	CASTPQQGILGELFF	TGTGCCAGCACCCCCCAGCAGGGCATACTGGGGGAGCTGTTTTTT
NA	TRBV19	TRBD1	TRBJ1-5	CASTYGTGRGQPQHF	TGTGCCAGTACTTACGGGACAGGGAGGGGGCAGCCCCAGCATTTT
NA	TRBV9	TRBD2	TRBJ2-2	CASSAIRTSGGGGELFF	TGTGCCAGCAGCGCAATAAGGACTAGCGGGGGGGGCGGGGAGCTGTTTTTT
NA	TRBV15	NA	TRBJ2-5	CATSGPRETQYF	TGTGCCACCAGCGGCCCCCGCGAGACCCAGTACTTC
NA	TRBV30	NA	TRBJ1-2	CAWSAQGPGGGYTF	TGTGCCTGGAGTGCGCAGGGGCCGGGGGGTGGCTACACCTTC
NA	TRBV7-2	TRBD1	TRBJ2-5	CASSSFGTGLAETQYF	TGTGCCAGCAGCTCCTTTGGGACAGGTTTGGCAGAGACCCAGTACTTC
NA	TRBV16	TRBD1	TRBJ2-7	CASSHEGAHEQYF	TGTGCCAGCAGCCATGAGGGGGCCCACGAGCAGTACTTC
NA	TRBV4-2	TRBD1	TRBJ1-1	CASSPRATETGFTEAFF	TGTGCCAGCAGCCCCAGAGCGACCGAGACAGGGTTCACTGAAGCTTTCTTT
few	TRBV4-1	TRBD1	TRBJ2-7	CASSQKQGSTYEQYF	TGCGCCAGCAGCCAAAAACAGGGGTCCACCTACGAGCAGTACTTC
NA	TRBV5-4	NA	TRBJ2-1	CASRPRTVGSTYNEQFF	TGTGCCAGCAGACCTCGGACAGTGGGAAGCACCTACAATGAGCAGTTCTTC
NA	TRBV29-1	TRBD1	TRBJ1-2	CSTYSGTGDYGYTF	TGCAGCACCTACTCCGGGACAGGGGACTATGGCTACACCTTC
once	TRBV6-4	NA	TRBJ1-6	CASSEGSHNSPLHF	TGTGCCAGCAGTGAGGGCAGTCATAATTCACCCCTCCACTTT
once	TRBV14	NA	TRBJ2-1	CASSLGTYNEQFF	TGTGCCAGCAGCCTCGGGACCTACAATGAGCAGTTCTTC
once	TRBV7-9	TRBD1	TRBJ1-1	CASSLLGTGGARNTEAFF	TGTGCCAGCAGCTTATTGGGGACAGGGGGCGCGAGGAACACTGAAGCTTTCTTT
NA	TRBV18	TRBD1	TRBJ2-1	CASSGSIRTGLYNEQFF	TGTGCCAGCTCCGGGAGTATCCGGACAGGGCTATACAATGAGCAGTTCTTC
NA	TRBV6-1	NA	TRBJ1-6	CASSEQAGGAGGALHF	TGTGCCAGCAGTGAACAGGCAGGCGGGGCCGGGGGGGCCCTCCACTTT
NA	TRBV19	TRBD1	TRBJ2-1	CASSYSGQGIYEQFF	TGTGCCAGTAGTTACTCGGGACAGGGAATTTATGAGCAGTTCTTC
few	TRBV7-6	NA	TRBJ1-1	CASSLGRMNTEAFF	TGTGCCAGCAGCTTAGGCAGAATGAACACTGAAGCTTTCTTT
NA	TRBV2	NA	TRBJ2-7	CASEDSYEQYF	TGTGCCAGTGAGGACTCCTACGAGCAGTACTTC
NA	TRBV5-1	TRBD1	TRBJ2-1	CASSPGTGVREQFF	TGCGCCAGCAGTCCCGGGACAGGGGTTCGGGAGCAGTTCTTC
NA	TRBV5-8	TRBD1	TRBJ1-6	CASSLDGTGNSPLHF	TGTGCCAGCAGCTTAGACGGGACAGGGAATTCACCCCTCCACTTT
few	TRBV27	NA	TRBJ2-1	CASSLAGAYNEQFF	TGTGCCAGCAGTTTAGCGGGGGCGTACAATGAGCAGTTCTTC
few	TRBV4-2	NA	TRBJ1-5	CASSQDQGREDQPQHF	TGTGCCAGCAGCCAAGATCAGGGAAGGGAAGATCAGCCCCAGCATTTT
NA	TRBV4-1	NA	TRBJ2-1	CASSLGLGGDEQFF	TGCGCCAGCAGCCTAGGACTAGGGGGGGATGAGCAGTTCTTC
few	TRBV2	TRBD1	TRBJ1-1	CAEGTDEAFF	TGTGCCGAGGGGACAGATGAAGCTTTCTTT
NA	TRBV19	NA	TRBJ2-7	CASSIRGTYEQYF	TGTGCCAGTAGTATAAGGGGGACCTACGAGCAGTACTTC
once	TRBV29-1	TRBD1	TRBJ2-1	CSVGGRGREQFF	TGCAGCGTTGGGGGCAGGGGGCGTGAGCAGTTCTTC
few	TRBV6-6	TRBD1	TRBJ2-7	CASSLTGEQYF	TGTGCCAGCAGTTTGACAGGGGAGCAGTACTTC